The 17 T cell receptor beta chains given below trace back to one sample, sequenced in a study of T cells in Graves' hyperthyroidism and ophthalmopathy. The source material, RNA transcripts, was used to amplify TCR beta CDR3 regions. Researchers ran a first-round RT-PCR on the TCR CDR3 using the HTBI primer set. TCRdb called the multiplex PCR reads again in MiXCR, with one record for every CDR3 protein. The table has around 600,000 distinct CDR3 sequences, about 45% seen once. The sample consisted of peripheral blood or thyroid tissue (not recorded which). The receptor source for this set is an adult man with Graves' disease, either hyperthyroidism or ophthalmopathy (not recorded which).

This clonotype was found a few times. The rearrangement links TRBV5-1 to TRBJ1-4, with D possibly being TRBD1 (5 bases). The CDR3 totals 14 residues. V lost 6 bases and J 8 bases, leaving 17 bases between the germline ends. The germline CDR1 and CDR2 sequences are SGHRS and YFSETQ. CDR3 nucleotide sequence: TGCGCCAGCAACCAAGAGGGGAGCGGCGAAAAACTGTTTTTT. This encodes CASNQEGSGEKLFF.

Many counts were recorded for this clonotype. This rearrangement joins TRBV24-1 to TRBJ2-5; D is undetermined. This CDR3 has 12 residues. Deletions cut 4 bases from V and 5 bases from J, with 7 bases between. Germline CDR1 is KGHDR and CDR2 is SFDVKD. This chain's CDR3 is CATSEDVETQYF. CDR3 coding DNA: TGTGCCACCAGTGAAGACGTGGAGACCCAGTACTTC.

This clonotype has just a few counts. This chain uses TRBV7-9 with TRBJ1-1; TRBD1 might be the D (6 bases). The V gene's germline CDR1 is SEHNR and CDR2 FQNEAQ (reference sequence). The germline V and J ends were trimmed by 7 bases and 3 bases, with 27 bases remaining between them. The CDR3 has 18 residues. Here the CDR3 reads CASNQDVAGGTPYTEAFF. In nucleotides, the CDR3 is TGTGCCAGCAACCAAGACGTGGCGGGAGGGACACCTTACACTGAAGCTTTCTTT.

On this clonotype: One end of the junction varies from germline; a read error may be responsible. The chain joins TRBV7-3 to TRBJ2-7; D may be TRBD2 (6 bases). CDR1 and CDR2 (germline): SGHTA, FQGTGA. The CDR3 runs 15 residues. This chain's CDR3 is CASSQAMGGGDEQYF. The CDR3 DNA sequence: TGCGCCAGCAGCCAAGCCATGGGGGGTGGCGACGAGCAGTACTTC.

This clonotype was seen a handful of times. V gene TRBV7-7 combines with J gene TRBJ2-5, with TRBD1 matching 8 bases. The germline V gene encodes CDR1 SSHAT and CDR2 FNYEAQ (reference sequence). Unmatched junction bases numbered 8, after V lost 4 bases and J lost 1 base. This CDR3 contains 16 residues. The CDR3 DNA reads TGTGCCAGCAGCTCCACGGGACAGGATATCCAAGAGACCCAGTACTTC. Translating gives CASSSTGQDIQETQYF.

This chain uses TRBV5-1 with TRBJ2-2, with 10 bases identical to TRBD2. The germline gives CDR1 SGHRS, CDR2 YFSETQ. V shed 6 bases and J 0 bases; nucleotides not matched to a gene: 11. CDR3 length equals 18 residues. The CDR3 DNA follows: TGCGCCAGCACCAAAATCCCGGGACTAGCGACGAACACCGGGGAGCTGTTTTTT. Its translation: CASTKIPGLATNTGELFF. Combining the CDR3 with reference TRBV5-1 and TRBJ2-2 gives the whole variable domain KAGVTQTPRYLIKTRGQQVTLSCSPISGHRSVSWYQQTPGQGLQFLFEYFSETQRNKGNFPGRFSGRQFSNSRSEMNVSTLELGDSALYLCASTKIPGLATNTGELFFGEGSRLTVL.

The chain carries TRBV29-1 and TRBJ1-4, with D possibly being TRBD1 (6 bases). The ends were cut back, 6 bases at V and 3 bases at J, with 14 bases in the middle. Germline CDR1 is SQVTM and CDR2 is ANQGSEA. CDR3 length: 14 residues. In DNA, the CDR3 is TGCAGCGTCCTCCCCGGACAGTCTAATGAAAAACTGTTTTTT. It translates to CSVLPGQSNEKLFF.

There are many counts of this clonotype. The junction does not match germline at one end; this may be a read error. The chain uses TRBV7-7 and TRBJ2-7, with 8 nucleotides matching TRBD2. The CDR3 consists of 15 residues. Germline loops: CDR1 SSHAT, CDR2 FNYEAQ (reference sequence). CDR3 nucleotides: TGTGCTAGCAGCTTAGGAAGCGGGAGCGTCGACGAGCAGTACTTC. Protein: CASSLGSGSVDEQYF.

The V and J genes are TRBV7-9 and TRBJ1-1, with 7 positions matching TRBD1. The CDR3 loop spans 14 amino acids. V lost 4 bases, J lost 3 bases, and 5 bases stayed unmatched. Germline assignment: CDR1 SEHNR and CDR2 FQNEAQ (reference sequence). CDR3 sequence reads: CASSYTGADTEAFF. CDR3 DNA sequence: TGTGCCAGCAGCTATACAGGGGCGGACACTGAAGCTTTCTTT.

This clonotype has a single count. This chain connects TRBV20-1 to TRBJ1-2; unclear D gene. The CDR3 loop spans 8 amino acids. Germline CDR1 is DFQATT and CDR2 is SNEGSKA (reference sequence). The CDR3 region is CNTLGYTF. For the CDR3, the DNA is TGCAACACCCTTGGCTACACCTTC.

V and J are TRBV20-1 and TRBJ2-7; 9 bases are a match to TRBD2. Germline trimming cut 1 base from V and 4 bases from J; bases unmatched to any gene: 5. The V gene's germline CDR1 is DFQATT and CDR2 SNEGSKA (reference sequence). This CDR3 comprises 14 residues. The CDR3 DNA follows: TGCAGTGCTAGAGGCGGGGGGGCGTGGTACGAGCAGTACTTC. Translating gives CSARGGGAWYEQYF.

Regarding this clonotype: One base away lies a much larger clone, so this may be a sequencing read error. Written as DNA, the CDR3 is TGCGGTGCCCACAGGGGCCAGAGCTCCTACGAGCAGTACTTC. It specifies CGAHRGQSSYEQYF. V is TRBV20-1 and J is TRBJ2-7, with 7 bases fitting TRBD1. CDR1 and CDR2 (germline): DFQATT, SNEGSKA (reference sequence). This CDR3 is 14 amino acids long.

The chain joins TRBV7-9 to TRBJ2-7; 8 nucleotides agree with TRBD2. V was clipped by 5 bases and J by 2 bases; unmatched bases: 8. Germline CDR1 reads SEHNR; CDR2 reads FQNEAQ (reference sequence). This CDR3 has 15 amino acids. The CDR3 is CASSPRSGLAYEQYF. The CDR3 DNA reads TGTGCCAGCAGCCCCCGATCGGGACTAGCCTACGAGCAGTACTTC.

In the case of this clonotype: At one end, the junction sequence differs from germline, possibly due to a read error. The chain's CDR3 is CAISEAGGPSYEQYF. The CDR3 nucleotides are TGTGCCATCAGTGAAGCGGGGGGCCCAAGCTACGAGCAGTACTTC. The chain couples TRBV6-1 to TRBJ2-7, with TRBD2 matching over 9 bases. This CDR3 comprises 15 residues. The germline V gene has CDR1 MNHNS and CDR2 SASEGT.

This clonotype was detected ten times or more. The chain employs TRBV7-3 and TRBJ1-6, with D possibly matching TRBD1 (6 bases). Germline V gene lookup returns CDR1 SGHTA and CDR2 FQGTGA. The CDR3 is 13 amino acids. Trimming pared 6 bases from V and 9 bases from J, leaving 12 bases between. CDR3 amino acids: CASRTGMGSPLHF. CDR3 coding DNA: TGTGCCAGCAGAACAGGGATGGGTTCACCCCTCCACTTT.

This clonotype was recorded many times. The rearrangement uses TRBV20-1 and TRBJ1-2, with 10 bases that match TRBD1. The germline V gene has CDR1 DFQATT and CDR2 SNEGSKA (reference sequence). The junction had 10 bases not matched to a gene; V was cut back by 2 bases and J by 4 bases. The CDR3 has 16 amino acids. In DNA, the CDR3 is TGCAGTGCTAGACCTCATGGGACAGGGGAACCCTATGGCTACACCTTC. It codes for CSARPHGTGEPYGYTF.

V and J are TRBV14 and TRBJ1-6; 7 bases fit TRBD1. V shed 4 bases, J shed 3 bases, and the junction held 6 bases outside the gene matches. The CDR3 runs 16 residues. CDR1 and CDR2 from the germline V gene are SGHDN and FVKESK. CDR3 DNA sequence: TGTGCCAGCAGCCGCGGGACAGCAAGCTATAATTCACCCCTCCACTTT. It specifies CASSRGTASYNSPLHF.